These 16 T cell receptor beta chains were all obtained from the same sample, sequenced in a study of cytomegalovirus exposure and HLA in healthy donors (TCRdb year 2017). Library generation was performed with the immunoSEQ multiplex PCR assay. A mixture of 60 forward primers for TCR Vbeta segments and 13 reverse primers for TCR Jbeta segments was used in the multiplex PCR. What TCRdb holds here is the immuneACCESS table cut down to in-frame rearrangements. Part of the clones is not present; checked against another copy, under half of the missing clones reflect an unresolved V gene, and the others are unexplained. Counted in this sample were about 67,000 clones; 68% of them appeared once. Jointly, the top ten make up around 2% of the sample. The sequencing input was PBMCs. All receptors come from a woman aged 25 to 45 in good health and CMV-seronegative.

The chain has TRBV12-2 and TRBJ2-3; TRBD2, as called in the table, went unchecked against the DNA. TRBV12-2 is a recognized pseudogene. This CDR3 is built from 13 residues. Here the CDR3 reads CASRPGGSDTQYF. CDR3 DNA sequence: TGTGCAAGTCGCCCCGGCGGGTCAGATACGCAGTATTTT.

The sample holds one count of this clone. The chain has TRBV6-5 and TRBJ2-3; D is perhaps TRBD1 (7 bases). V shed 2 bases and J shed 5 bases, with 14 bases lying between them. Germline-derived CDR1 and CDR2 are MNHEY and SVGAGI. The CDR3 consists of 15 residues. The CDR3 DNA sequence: TGTGCCAGCAGTTACGGAGCAGGGGGGCAAGATACGCAGTATTTT. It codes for CASSYGAGGQDTQYF.

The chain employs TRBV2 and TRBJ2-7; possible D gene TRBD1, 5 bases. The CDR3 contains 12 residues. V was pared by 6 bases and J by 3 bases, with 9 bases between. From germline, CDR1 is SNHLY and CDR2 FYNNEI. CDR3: CASRADSYEQYF. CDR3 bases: TGTGCCAGCAGGGCAGACAGCTACGAGCAGTACTTC.

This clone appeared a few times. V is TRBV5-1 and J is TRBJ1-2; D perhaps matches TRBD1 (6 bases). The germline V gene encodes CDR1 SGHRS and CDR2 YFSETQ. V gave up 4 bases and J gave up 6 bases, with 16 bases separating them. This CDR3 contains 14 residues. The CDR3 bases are TGCGCCAGCAGCCCAACGACAGGCCTCGATGGCTACACCTTC. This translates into CASSPTTGLDGYTF.

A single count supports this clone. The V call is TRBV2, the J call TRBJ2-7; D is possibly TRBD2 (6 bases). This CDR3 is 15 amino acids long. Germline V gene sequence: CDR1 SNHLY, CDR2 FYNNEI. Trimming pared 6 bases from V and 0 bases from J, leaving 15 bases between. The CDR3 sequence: CASRHSSAGSYEQYF. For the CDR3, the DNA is TGTGCCAGCAGGCATTCTAGCGCAGGCTCCTACGAGCAGTACTTC.

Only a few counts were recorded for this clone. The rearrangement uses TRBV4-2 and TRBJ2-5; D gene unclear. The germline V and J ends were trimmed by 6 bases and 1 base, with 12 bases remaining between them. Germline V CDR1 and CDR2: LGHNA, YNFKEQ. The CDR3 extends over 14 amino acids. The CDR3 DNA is TGTGCCAGCAGTCCCACTCGATTCCAAGAGACCCAGTACTTC. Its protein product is CASSPTRFQETQYF.

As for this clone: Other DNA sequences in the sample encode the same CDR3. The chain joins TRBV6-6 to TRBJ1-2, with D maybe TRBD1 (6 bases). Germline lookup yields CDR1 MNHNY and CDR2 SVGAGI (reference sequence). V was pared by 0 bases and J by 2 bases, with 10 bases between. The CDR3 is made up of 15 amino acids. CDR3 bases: TGTGCCAGCAGTTACTCATATACAGGGAACTATGGCTACACCTTC. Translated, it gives CASSYSYTGNYGYTF.

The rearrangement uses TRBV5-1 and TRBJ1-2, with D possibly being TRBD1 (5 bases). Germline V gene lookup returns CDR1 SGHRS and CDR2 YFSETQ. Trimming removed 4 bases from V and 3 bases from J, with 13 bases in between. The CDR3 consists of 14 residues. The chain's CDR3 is CASSPGRGDYGYTF. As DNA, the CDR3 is TGCGCCAGCAGCCCCGGACGGGGGGACTATGGCTACACCTTC.

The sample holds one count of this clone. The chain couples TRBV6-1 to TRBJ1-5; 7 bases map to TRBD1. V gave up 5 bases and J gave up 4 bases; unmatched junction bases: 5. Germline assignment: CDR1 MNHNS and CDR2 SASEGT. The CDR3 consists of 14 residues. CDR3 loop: CASSTGQPNQPQHF. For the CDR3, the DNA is TGTGCCAGCAGTACGGGACAGCCTAATCAGCCCCAGCATTTT.

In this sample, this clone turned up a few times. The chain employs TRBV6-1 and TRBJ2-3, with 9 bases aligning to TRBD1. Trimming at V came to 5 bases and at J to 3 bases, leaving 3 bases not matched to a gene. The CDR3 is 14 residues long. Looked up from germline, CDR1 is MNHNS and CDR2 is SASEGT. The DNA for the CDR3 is TGTGCCAGCAGTAGGGACAGGGTGACAGATACGCAGTATTTT. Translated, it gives CASSRDRVTDTQYF.

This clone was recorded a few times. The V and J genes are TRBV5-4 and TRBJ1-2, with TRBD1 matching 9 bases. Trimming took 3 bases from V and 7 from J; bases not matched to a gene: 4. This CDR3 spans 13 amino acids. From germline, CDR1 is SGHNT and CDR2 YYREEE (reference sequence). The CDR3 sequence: CASSWDRVGGYTF. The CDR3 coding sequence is TGTGCCAGCAGCTGGGACAGGGTAGGTGGCTACACCTTC.

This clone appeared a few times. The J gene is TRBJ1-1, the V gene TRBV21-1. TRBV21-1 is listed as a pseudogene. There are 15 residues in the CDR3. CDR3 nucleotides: TGTGCCAGCAGCAAAGATGGCGGGAATGACACTGAAGCTTTCTTT. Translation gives CASSKDGGNDTEAFF.

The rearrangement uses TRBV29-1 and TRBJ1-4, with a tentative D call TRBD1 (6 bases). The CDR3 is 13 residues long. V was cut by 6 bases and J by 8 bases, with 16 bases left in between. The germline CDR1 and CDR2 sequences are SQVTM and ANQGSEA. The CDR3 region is CSVPGGEGEKLFF. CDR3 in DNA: TGCAGCGTCCCGGGGGGCGAGGGCGAAAAACTGTTTTTT.

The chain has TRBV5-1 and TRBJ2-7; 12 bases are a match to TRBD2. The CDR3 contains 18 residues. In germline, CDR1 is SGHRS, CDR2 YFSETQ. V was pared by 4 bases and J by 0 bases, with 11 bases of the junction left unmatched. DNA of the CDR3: TGCGCCAGCAGCGAGGGACTAGCGGGCCCTACTAGCTCCTACGAGCAGTACTTC. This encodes CASSEGLAGPTSSYEQYF.

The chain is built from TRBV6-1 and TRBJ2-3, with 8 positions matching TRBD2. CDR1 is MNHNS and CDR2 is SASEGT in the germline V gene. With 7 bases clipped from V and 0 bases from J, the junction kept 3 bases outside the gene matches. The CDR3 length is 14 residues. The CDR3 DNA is TGTGCCAGCAAAGCGGGGGTAAGCACAGATACGCAGTATTTT. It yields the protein CASKAGVSTDTQYF.

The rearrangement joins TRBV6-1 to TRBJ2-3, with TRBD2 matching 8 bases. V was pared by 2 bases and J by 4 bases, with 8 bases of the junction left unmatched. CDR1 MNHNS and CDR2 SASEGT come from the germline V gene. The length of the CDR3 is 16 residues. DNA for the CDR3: TGTGCCAGCAGTGAAACAGCGGGGGTAGGGTCAGATACGCAGTATTTT. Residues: CASSETAGVGSDTQYF.